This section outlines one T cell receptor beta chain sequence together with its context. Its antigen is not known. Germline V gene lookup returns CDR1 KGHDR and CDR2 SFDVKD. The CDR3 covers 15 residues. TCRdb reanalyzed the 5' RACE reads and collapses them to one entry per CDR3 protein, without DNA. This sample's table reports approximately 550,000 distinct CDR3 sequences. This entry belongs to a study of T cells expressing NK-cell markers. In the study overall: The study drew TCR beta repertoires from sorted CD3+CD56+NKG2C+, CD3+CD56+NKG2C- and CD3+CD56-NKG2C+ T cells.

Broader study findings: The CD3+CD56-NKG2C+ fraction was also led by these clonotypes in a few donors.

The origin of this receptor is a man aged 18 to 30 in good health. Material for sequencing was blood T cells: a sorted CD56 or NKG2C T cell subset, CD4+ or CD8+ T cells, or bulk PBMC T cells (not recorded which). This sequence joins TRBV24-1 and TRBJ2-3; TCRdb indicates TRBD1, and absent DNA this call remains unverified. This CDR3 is CATSYGTYSTDTQYF.